This T cell receptor beta chain was captured in a study of CD8+ T cells in alopecia areata. Extraction of RNA preceded its reverse transcription into cDNA, which served as the sequencing template. Sequencing was performed with immunoSEQ multiplex PCR; in TCRdb, only in-frame clones are kept and a portion is missing. The sample lists about 200,000 clones; 58% were seen once. Treatment indicated: oral pan-JAK inhibitor, 5-10 mg twice daily. The clonotype originates from a human donor with alopecia areata. The sequencing here drew on CD4+ T cells sorted from blood, taken at week 24, from a patient treated with tofacitinib.

This CDR3 is CASSQRWGRGPGVQETQYF. The CDR3 bases are TGTGCCAGCAGCCAGAGGTGGGGCAGGGGGCCCGGAGTGCAAGAGACCCAGTACTTC. The chain employs TRBV7-2 and TRBJ2-5, with 8 positions matching TRBD1. Unmatched junction bases numbered 19, after V lost 5 bases and J lost 2 bases. The germline CDR1 and CDR2 sequences are SGHTA and FQGNSA. The CDR3 contains 19 residues.